This TCR beta chain came from a study of blood T cell repertoires in COVID-19. Study as a whole: Acute and convalescent COVID-19 specimens originated in the United States, Italy and Spain. PBMCs, B-cell-depleted T cells, or T cells were the source of the cDNA or gDNA that made up the material.

In the original workflow: Nucleated cell number was recorded as an estimate derived from reference gene primer amplification. Generated by immunoSEQ multiplex PCR, the TCRdb table keeps only in-frame clones and is missing some. The DNA was the basis for D and trimming; V, J and clone size are from that table. The table records 130,000 to 150,000 clones, approximately 85% of them present only once. There are 14 residues in the CDR3. The V segment lost 7 bases and the J segment 5 bases; nucleotides outside the gene matches: 5. The germline gives CDR1 SNHLY, CDR2 FYNNEI. This sequence joins TRBV2 and TRBJ1-6, with 7 bases identical to TRBD1. Sequencing was performed on peripheral blood. The clonotype comes from a human donor with acute or convalescent COVID-19. The donor label of this sample is uncertain. The CDR3 sequence is CASNVGTDNSPLHF. The CDR3 DNA reads as TGTGCCAGCAATGTAGGGACAGATAATTCACCCCTCCACTTT.